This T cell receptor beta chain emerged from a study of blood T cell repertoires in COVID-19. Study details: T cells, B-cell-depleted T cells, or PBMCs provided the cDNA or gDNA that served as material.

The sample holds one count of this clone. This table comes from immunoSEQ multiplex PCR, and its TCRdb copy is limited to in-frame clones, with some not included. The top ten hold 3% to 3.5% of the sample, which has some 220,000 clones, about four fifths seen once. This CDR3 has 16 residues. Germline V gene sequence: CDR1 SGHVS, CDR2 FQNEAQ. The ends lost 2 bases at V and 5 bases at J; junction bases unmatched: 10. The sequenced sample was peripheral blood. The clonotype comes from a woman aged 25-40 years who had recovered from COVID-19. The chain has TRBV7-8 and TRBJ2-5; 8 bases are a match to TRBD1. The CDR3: CASSLKPQGAVETQYF. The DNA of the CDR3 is TGTGCCAGCAGCTTAAAGCCCCAGGGGGCTGTGGAGACCCAGTACTTC.